These 7 T cell receptor beta chains came from one sample sequenced in a study of blood T cell repertoires in COVID-19. Produced via immunoSEQ multiplex PCR; TCRdb's table is partial and in-frame only. The profile shows roughly 50,000 clones, 80% to 85% of them singletons. The material sequenced was peripheral blood. These receptors were taken from a woman aged 55-69 years with acute or convalescent COVID-19.

V and J are TRBV18 and TRBJ2-1; TRBD1 might be the D (6 bases). The V and J ends lost 3 bases and 3 bases respectively, with 12 bases between them. There are 15 residues in the CDR3. The germline CDR1 and CDR2 sequences are KGHSH and LQKENI. DNA for the CDR3: TGTGCCAGCTCACCGAGCCAAGGGGGCTACAATGAGCAGTTCTTC. It specifies CASSPSQGGYNEQFF.

The rearrangement joins TRBV30 to TRBJ1-2; TRBD1 matches 7 bases. The CDR3 length is 13 residues. CDR1 GTSNPN and CDR2 SVGIG come from the germline V gene (reference sequence). The J segment lost 1 base and the V segment lost 7 bases, leaving 6 bases of the junction unmatched. The CDR3 protein is CALSGTDNYGYTF. The CDR3 bases are TGTGCCTTATCCGGGACAGATAACTATGGCTACACCTTC.

The gene calls are TRBV30 and TRBJ1-3; 7 bases are shared with TRBD1. The CDR3 loop spans 16 amino acids. V dropped 0 bases and J dropped 0; count of bases not matched to a gene: 5. Looked up from germline, CDR1 is GTSNPN and CDR2 is SVGIG (reference sequence). CDR3: CAWSVTGALSGNTIYF. DNA for the CDR3: TGTGCCTGGAGTGTAACAGGGGCCCTCTCTGGAAACACCATATATTTT.

The chain carries TRBV19 and TRBJ1-2; no clear D gene. Germline V gives CDR1 LNHDA, CDR2 SQIVND (reference sequence). The CDR3 has 12 residues. Trimming stripped 7 bases from V and 4 bases from J, with 10 bases between. The CDR3 DNA reads TGTGCCAGTAATGGACTGGCCTATGGCTACACCTTC. This encodes CASNGLAYGYTF. The entire variable domain, with the rest obtained from reference TRBV19 and TRBJ1-2, is as follows: DGGITQSPKYLFRKEGQNVTLSCEQNLNHDAMYWYRQDPGQGLRLIYYSQIVNDFQKGDIAEGYSVSREKKESFPLTVTSAQKNPTAFYLCASNGLAYGYTFGSGTRLTVV.

By share, this clone ranks as medium-sized. This chain links TRBV7-9 with TRBJ1-1; D uncertain. Germline V CDR1 and CDR2: SEHNR, FQNEAQ (reference sequence). V shed 10 bases and J shed 6 bases, with 15 bases lying between them. CDR3 size: 12 residues. CDR3 sequence reads: CAIRGKKAEAFF. The CDR3 region has the DNA TGTGCCATACGAGGGAAAAAGGCTGAAGCTTTCTTT.

The V and J genes are TRBV15 and TRBJ2-7; TRBD2 is a possible D gene (5 bases). Per the germline V gene, CDR1 is LNHNV and CDR2 is YYDKDF (reference sequence). CDR3 length equals 16 residues. V gave up 0 bases and J gave up 4 bases, with 16 bases separating them. CDR3 sequence: CATSRDLSRTGYEQYF. CDR3 DNA: TGTGCCACCAGCAGAGATCTGTCAAGGACTGGTTACGAGCAGTACTTC.

This chain connects TRBV6-5 to TRBJ2-3; 11 nucleotides align to TRBD1. CDR1 and CDR2 from the germline V gene are MNHEY and SVGAGI. This CDR3 has 15 residues. Trimming at V came to 7 bases and at J to 4 bases, leaving 7 bases not matched to a gene. CDR3 sequence reads: CASKVWDRGSDTQYF. The CDR3 nucleotides read TGTGCCAGCAAGGTGTGGGACAGGGGGTCAGATACGCAGTATTTT.